The 20 T cell receptor beta chains listed next were all sequenced from one sample in a study of human T cells and chemical hapten exposure. A single record per CDR3 protein comes from TCRdb applying MiXCR to the RACE reads. Counted here are 85,000 or so distinct CDR3 sequences, 11% occurring once; the ten biggest clones make up 1.6%. The time point denotes: patch test 2, 6 weeks after DPC sensitization. Treatment here: therapeutic diphenylcyclopropenone sensitization with weekly scalp DPC. The source material was whole blood, sampled in connection with sensitization to the hapten diphenylcyclopropenone (DPC). The receptors were gathered from a man aged 18 to 29 with alopecia areata. Some clones in this sample may be carry-over from other donors' samples.

In this sample, this clonotype turned up a few times. The chain recombines TRBV19 with TRBJ1-1; D is uncertain. Germline CDR1 LNHDA, CDR2 SQIVND (reference sequence). V was shortened by 3 bases and J by 1 base, with 6 bases between the two germline ends. The length of the CDR3 is 13 residues. The CDR3 is CASSIDKNTEAFF. The CDR3 nucleotides are TGTGCCAGTAGTATCGACAAGAACACTGAAGCTTTCTTT.

This clonotype was picked up many times. V gene TRBV29-1 combines with J gene TRBJ2-7; perhaps TRBD2 as D (5 bases). The CDR3 totals 11 residues. With 7 bases removed from V and 4 bases from J, the gap between germline ends came to 11 bases. Germline CDR1 SQVTM, CDR2 ANQGSEA. CDR3 bases: TGCAGCGCCGAAAGAGGGTACGAGCAGTACTTC. It encodes CSAERGYEQYF.

This clonotype was detected a few times. The genes are TRBV29-1 and TRBJ2-3; 9 bases are shared with TRBD2. This CDR3 contains 13 residues. V gave up 6 bases and J gave up 2 bases; unmatched junction bases: 3. CDR1 and CDR2 from the germline V gene are SQVTM and ANQGSEA. The CDR3 loop is CSVLAGTTDTQYF. CDR3 DNA: TGCAGCGTCCTAGCGGGGACCACAGATACGCAGTATTTT.

The chain links TRBV18 to TRBJ1-1; D not certain. Trimming cost V 5 bases and J 0 bases, with 7 bases left between them. This CDR3 spans 13 amino acids. Per germline, CDR1 KGHSH and CDR2 LQKENI. The CDR3 loop is CASSGSMNTEAFF. CDR3 bases: TGTGCCAGCTCAGGCAGCATGAACACTGAAGCTTTCTTT.

This clonotype showed up just once. The J gene is TRBJ2-7, the V gene TRBV28; TRBD2 matches 8 bases. CDR3 length equals 15 residues. J lost 4 bases, V lost 6 bases, and 11 bases had no gene match. CDR1 and CDR2 (germline): MDHEN, SYDVKM. The CDR3 region has the DNA TGTGCCAGCAGCCCTGGAGGTAGCGGGGATTACGAGCAGTACTTC. Protein sequence: CASSPGGSGDYEQYF.

CDR3 amino acids: CASSYGVWGTDTQYF. The CDR3 DNA sequence: TGTGCCAGCAGTTACGGGGTCTGGGGCACAGATACGCAGTATTTT. The chain joins TRBV12-3 or TRBV12-4 to TRBJ2-3; D possibly corresponds to TRBD2 (5 bases). This CDR3 region has 15 residues. V was clipped by 4 bases and J by 1 base, with 12 bases between them.

This clonotype was seen many times. The genes are TRBV7-9 and TRBJ1-2; the match to TRBD1 covers 7 bases. Germline V lookup: CDR1 SEHNR, CDR2 FQNEAQ (reference sequence). The CDR3 has 15 amino acids. The J segment lost 4 bases and the V segment lost 6 bases, leaving 11 bases of the junction unmatched. CDR3 bases: TGTGCCAGCAGTTATTACCGGGACAGCCTCTATGGCTACACCTTC. It translates to CASSYYRDSLYGYTF. Variable domain in full (rest from reference TRBV7-9 and TRBJ1-2): DTGVSQNPRHKITKRGQNVTFRCDPISEHNRLYWYRQTLGQGPEFLTYFQNEAQLEKSRLLSDRFSAERPKGSFSTLEIQRTEQGDSAMYLCASSYYRDSLYGYTFGSGTRLTVV.

The V and J genes are TRBV7-2 and TRBJ2-5, with D perhaps being TRBD1 or TRBD2 (7 bases each). Looked up from germline, CDR1 is SGHTA and CDR2 is FQGNSA. Trimming removed 2 bases from V and 4 bases from J, with 14 bases in between. CDR3 length equals 15 residues. CDR3 in amino acids: CASSLTTGRGETQYF. In DNA form, the CDR3 reads TGTGCCAGCAGCTTAACGACAGGGAGGGGAGAGACCCAGTACTTC.

The V call is TRBV29-1, the J call TRBJ1-1; 11 nucleotides match TRBD1. V shed 4 bases and J 3 bases; nucleotides not matched to a gene: 10. This CDR3 is built from 16 residues. The germline gives CDR1 SQVTM, CDR2 ANQGSEA. For the CDR3, the DNA is TGCAGCGTTGGGACAGGGGGCGCGATTAGTTACACTGAAGCTTTCTTT. It encodes CSVGTGGAISYTEAFF.

The rearrangement uses TRBV20-1 and TRBJ1-1; no firm D call. The germline V gene encodes CDR1 DFQATT and CDR2 SNEGSKA (reference sequence). The CDR3 loop spans 14 amino acids. V was cut by 3 bases and J by 3 bases, with 14 bases left in between. The CDR3 nucleotides read TGCAGTGCTAGGACCGCTGAGGGTTACACTGAAGCTTTCTTT. Protein sequence: CSARTAEGYTEAFF.

The chain recombines TRBV5-1 with TRBJ2-5, with D unclear. Germline CDR1 reads SGHRS; CDR2 reads YFSETQ. The CDR3 has 15 residues. V dropped 2 bases and J dropped 0 bases, with 11 bases sitting between them. The CDR3, as DNA: TGCGCCAGCAGCTTATTACCCTTGTACCAAGAGACCCAGTACTTC. Translation: CASSLLPLYQETQYF.

This clonotype was found a few times. This chain connects TRBV21-1 to TRBJ1-2; the table's TRBD1 call for D was not verified on the DNA. TRBV21-1 is noted as a pseudogene. This CDR3 is 13 amino acids long. The chain's CDR3 is CASSRRDRYGYTF. CDR3 in DNA: TGTGCCAGCAGCAGGCGGGACCGCTATGGCTACACCTTC.

This clonotype was seen more than once but under ten times. This sequence joins TRBV4-1 and TRBJ2-5; 12 nucleotides align to TRBD1. Germline V CDR1 and CDR2: MGHRA, YSYEKL. Germline trimming cut 3 bases from V and 5 bases from J; bases unmatched to any gene: 10. This CDR3 spans 17 amino acids. The CDR3 DNA sequence: TGCGCCAGCAGCCAGAACCGGGACAGGGGGCTCGAGGAGACCCAGTACTTC. Its protein product is CASSQNRDRGLEETQYF.

The chain carries TRBV6-4 and TRBJ1-1, with a possible D match to TRBD1 (6 bases). The CDR3 length is 14 residues. CDR1 MRHNA and CDR2 SNTAGT come from the germline V gene. V was pared by 4 bases and J by 1 base, with 10 bases between. CDR3 amino acids: CASSATGENTEAFF. The CDR3 nucleotides read TGTGCCAGCAGTGCGACAGGAGAGAACACTGAAGCTTTCTTT.

Concerning this clonotype itself: A much larger clone lies a single base off, so this may be a read error. The chain carries TRBV3-1 and TRBJ2-1; D assignment may be TRBD1 or TRBD2 (5 bases each). Germline V gene sequence: CDR1 LGHDT, CDR2 YNNKEL (reference sequence). V gave up 6 bases and J gave up 0 bases, with 18 bases separating them. The CDR3 is 17 amino acids. The CDR3 DNA reads as TGTGCCAGCAGGCCCGGGGCTAGCAAAAGCTCCTACAATGAGCAGTTCTTC. Translating gives CASRPGASKSSYNEQFF.

The V gene is TRBV7-2, the J gene TRBJ2-1; TRBD1 agrees at 10 bases. This CDR3 is 16 amino acids long. CDR1 and CDR2 from the germline V gene are SGHTA and FQGNSA. The V segment lost 1 base and the J segment 2 bases; nucleotides outside the gene matches: 2. This CDR3 reads CASSLEGTGAYNEQFF. The CDR3 nucleotides read TGTGCCAGCAGCTTAGAAGGGACAGGGGCCTACAATGAGCAGTTCTTC.

The chain has TRBV20-1 and TRBJ1-5; a possible D gene is TRBD1 (5 bases). Trimming stripped 3 bases from V and 4 bases from J, with 19 bases between. This CDR3 is built from 16 residues. CDR1 is DFQATT, CDR2 SNEGSKA, per germline (reference sequence). The CDR3 DNA reads TGCAGTGCTAGTTCTACTGCGGGACGGGGAAATCAGCCCCAGCATTTT. It is translated as CSASSTAGRGNQPQHF.

This chain uses TRBV6-2 or TRBV6-3 with TRBJ2-7; possible D gene TRBD2, 5 bases. Trimming shortened V by 6 bases and J by 4 bases, and 13 bases separated the two germline ends. CDR3 length: 13 residues. Germline values: CDR1 MNHEY, CDR2 SVGEGT. The CDR3 region is CASSPTEGYEQYF. For the CDR3, the DNA is TGTGCCAGCAGCCCCACCGAGGGTTACGAGCAGTACTTC.

This clonotype has at least ten counts. This chain uses TRBV18 with TRBJ1-1; no definite D call. This CDR3 contains 12 residues. Germline lookup yields CDR1 KGHSH and CDR2 LQKENI. Deletions cut 3 bases from V and 3 bases from J, with 5 bases between. The CDR3 nucleotides read TGTGCCAGCTCACCGGTCCACACTGAAGCTTTCTTT. This gives the protein CASSPVHTEAFF.

This clonotype was counted at least ten times. This sequence joins TRBV11-2 and TRBJ2-3; D is unclear. The CDR3 is made up of 12 amino acids. Germline V gene lookup returns CDR1 SGHAT and CDR2 FQNNGV. V was trimmed by 2 bases and J by 4 bases, leaving 4 bases between them. The CDR3 DNA reads TGTGCCAGCAGCTTATATGCAGATACGCAGTATTTT. Translating gives CASSLYADTQYF.